This TCR beta chain was sequenced for a study of T cell responses to AZD1222 COVID-19 vaccine. A word on this clone: Its antigen remains unidentified.

Repertoires were generated with immunoSEQ multiplex PCR, while TCRdb's copy carries only in-frame clones and drops some. The table lists 150,000 to 250,000 clones, approximately 93% of them singletons. Notes on the study in general: At baseline, just a handful of AZD1222 recipients tested seropositive. Most donors were white British and more were female, and clonal diversity was possibly underestimated.

Deletions cut 4 bases from V and 0 bases from J, with 13 bases between. CDR1 and CDR2 from the germline V gene are SGHTA and FQGNSA. The CDR3 sequence is 17 residues long. The sequence was collected from an adult who received the AZD1222 COVID-19 vaccine. The source material was peripheral blood, sampled 28 days after the second AZD1222 dose. V gene TRBV7-2 combines with J gene TRBJ1-6, with D possibly being TRBD1 (6 bases). CDR3 sequence: CASSSPGQSSYNSPLHF. For the CDR3, the DNA is TGTGCCAGCAGCTCTCCTGGACAGAGCTCCTATAATTCACCCCTCCACTTT.